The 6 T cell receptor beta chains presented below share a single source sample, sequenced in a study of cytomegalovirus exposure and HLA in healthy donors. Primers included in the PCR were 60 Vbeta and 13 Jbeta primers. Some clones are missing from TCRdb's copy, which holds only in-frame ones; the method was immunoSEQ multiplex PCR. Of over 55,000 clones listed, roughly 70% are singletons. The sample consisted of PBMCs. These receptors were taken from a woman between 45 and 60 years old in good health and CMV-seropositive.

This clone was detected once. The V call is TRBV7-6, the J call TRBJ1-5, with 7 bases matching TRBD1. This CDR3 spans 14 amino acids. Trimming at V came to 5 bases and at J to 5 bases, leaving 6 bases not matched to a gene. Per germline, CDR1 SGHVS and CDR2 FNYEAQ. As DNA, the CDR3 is TGTGCCAGCAGCCGAGGGGGCGGTTATCAGCCCCAGCATTTT. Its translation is CASSRGGGYQPQHF. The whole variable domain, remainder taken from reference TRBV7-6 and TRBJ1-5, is GAGVSQSPRYKVTKRGQDVALRCDPISGHVSLYWYRQALGQGPEFLTYFNYEAQQDKSGLPNDRFSAERPEGSISTLTIQRTEQRDSAMYRCASSRGGGYQPQHFGDGTRLSIL.

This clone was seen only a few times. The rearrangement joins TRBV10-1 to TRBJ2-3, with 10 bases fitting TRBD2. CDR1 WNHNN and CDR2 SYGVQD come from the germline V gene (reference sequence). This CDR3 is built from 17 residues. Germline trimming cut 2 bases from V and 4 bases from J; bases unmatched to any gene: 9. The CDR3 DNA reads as TGCGCCAGCAGTGAGACCCAACTAGCGGGGAAATCAGATACGCAGTATTTT. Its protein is CASSETQLAGKSDTQYF.

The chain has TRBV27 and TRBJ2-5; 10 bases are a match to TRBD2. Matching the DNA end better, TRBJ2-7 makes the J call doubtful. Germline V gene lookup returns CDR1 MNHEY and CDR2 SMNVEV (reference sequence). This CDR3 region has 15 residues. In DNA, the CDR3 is TGTGCCAGCAGTTTCTCTTCTAGCGGGAGTACCGAGCAGTACTTC. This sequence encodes CASSFSSSGSTEQYF.

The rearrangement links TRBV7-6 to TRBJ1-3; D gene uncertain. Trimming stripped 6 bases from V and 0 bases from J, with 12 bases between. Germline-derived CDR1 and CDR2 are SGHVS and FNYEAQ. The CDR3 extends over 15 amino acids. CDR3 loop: CASSSMALSGNTIYF. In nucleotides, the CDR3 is TGTGCCAGCAGTTCGATGGCCCTCTCTGGAAACACCATATATTTT.

The CDR3, as DNA: TGTGCCAGCAGTTCACCGGGCACAGATACGCAGTATTTT. Its protein is CASSSPGTDTQYF. The V and J genes are TRBV6-5 and TRBJ2-3; D call uncertain. Trimming removed 4 bases from V and 1 base from J, with 6 bases in between. Germline V gives CDR1 MNHEY, CDR2 SVGAGI. The CDR3 has 13 amino acids.

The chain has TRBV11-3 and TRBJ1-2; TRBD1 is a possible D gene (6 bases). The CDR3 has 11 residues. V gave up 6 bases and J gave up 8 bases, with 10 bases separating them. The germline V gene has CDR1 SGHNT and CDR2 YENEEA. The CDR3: CASSQRGGYTF. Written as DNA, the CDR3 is TGTGCCAGCAGTCAGAGGGGGGGCTACACCTTC.